These 2 T cell receptor beta chains share one sample of origin, sequenced in a study of T cells in tuberculosis (dated by TCRdb to 2016 to 2019). Receptors were amplified or captured by the immunoSEQ multiplex PCR assay. The table was pulled from immuneACCESS by TCRdb, which kept in-frame rearrangements only. Such tables lose some clones; where checked, under half of the loss comes from unresolved V genes, and the rest has no known cause. Within this sample are roughly 33,000 clones, with approximately 91% of them counted one time only. 2.2% of the sample rests with the top ten. The sample taken for sequencing was PBMCs. Receptors originate from a donor aged 10 to 29 with latent tuberculosis or without tuberculosis infection.

The CDR3 coding sequence is TGTGCCAGCAGCCCGTCTGGAAACACCATATATTTT. Protein: CASSPSGNTIYF. The chain carries TRBV28 and TRBJ1-3; D is undetermined. The germline V gene has CDR1 MDHEN and CDR2 SYDVKM. The CDR3 covers 12 residues. V was shortened by 6 bases and J by 1 base, with 4 bases between the two germline ends.

This chain connects TRBV2 to TRBJ1-2; D is unresolved. The germline V gene encodes CDR1 SNHLY and CDR2 FYNNEI. The CDR3 covers 11 residues. Trimming removed 8 bases at V and 0 bases at J, with 4 bases between. In nucleotides, the CDR3 is TGTGCCAGCCCCGCTAACTATGGCTACACCTTC. It yields the protein CASPANYGYTF.